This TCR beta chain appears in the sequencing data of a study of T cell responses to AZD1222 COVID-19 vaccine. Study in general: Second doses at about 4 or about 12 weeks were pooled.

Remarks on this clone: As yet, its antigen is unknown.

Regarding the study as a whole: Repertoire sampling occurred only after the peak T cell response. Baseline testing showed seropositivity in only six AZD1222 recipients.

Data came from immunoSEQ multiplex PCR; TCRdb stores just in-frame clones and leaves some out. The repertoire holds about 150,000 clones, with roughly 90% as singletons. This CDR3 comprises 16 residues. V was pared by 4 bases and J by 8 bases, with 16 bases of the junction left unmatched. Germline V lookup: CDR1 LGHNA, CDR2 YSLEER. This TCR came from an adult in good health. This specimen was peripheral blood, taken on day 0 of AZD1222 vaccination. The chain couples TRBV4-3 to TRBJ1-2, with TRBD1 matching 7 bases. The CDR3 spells CASSPAITGVRMGYTF. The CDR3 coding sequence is TGCGCCAGCAGCCCGGCCATAACAGGGGTTCGGATGGGCTACACCTTC.